A selection of T cell receptor beta chains follows, all from one sample in a study of shared clonotypes between healthy human individuals. Clones were sequenced by immunoSEQ multiplex PCR, and TCRdb holds only the in-frame ones, with some missing. The sample has over 750,000 clones; roughly 96% are singletons. The specimen was naive CD8+ T cells sorted from blood. The receptors originated from a man younger than 45 in good health. Both conserved end residues are part of each CDR3. A D gene is named only where the DNA matches it firmly. Only some rows state a clone size, as once, few, many or a class for expanded clones.

TRBD1 | TRBJ2-1 | TRBV4-2 | - | CASSQTIDRDNEQFF | TGTGCCAGCAGCCAAACCATTGACAGGGACAATGAGCAGTTCTTC
TRBD2 | TRBJ2-7 | TRBV27 | - | CASSPISTSGVYEQYF | TGTGCCAGCAGTCCCATTTCGACTAGCGGGGTGTACGAGCAGTACTTC
TRBD1 | TRBJ2-1 | TRBV6-1 | - | CASSGIEQGAIDEQFF | TGTGCCAGCAGTGGAATTGAACAGGGGGCGATCGATGAGCAGTTCTTC
TRBD2 | TRBJ2-1 | TRBV27 | - | CASSFSGSGVNEQFF | TGTGCCAGCAGTTTTAGCGGGAGCGGGGTCAATGAGCAGTTCTTC
- | TRBJ2-3 | TRBV14 | - | CASSQDLAGRTDTQYF | TGTGCCAGCAGCCAAGATCTTGCGGGACGCACAGATACGCAGTATTTT
TRBD2 | TRBJ2-1 | TRBV4-3 | - | CASSARLAAYNEQFF | TGCGCCAGCAGCGCACGACTAGCGGCCTACAATGAGCAGTTCTTC
- | TRBJ2-2 | TRBV18 | - | CASSPPQSDTGELFF | TGTGCCAGCTCACCCCCCCAATCTGACACCGGGGAGCTGTTTTTT
- | TRBJ1-1 | TRBV6-5 | - | CASSTLGGDTEAFF | TGTGCCAGCAGTACACTGGGTGGGGACACTGAAGCTTTCTTT
TRBD1 | TRBJ1-2 | TRBV9 | - | CASRDRAYGYTF | TGTGCCAGCAGGGACAGGGCTTATGGCTACACCTTC
- | TRBJ2-6 | TRBV7-9 | - | CASSPPDQVSGANVLTF | TGTGCCAGCAGCCCTCCCGATCAGGTCTCTGGGGCCAACGTCCTGACTTTC
TRBD2 | TRBJ2-3 | TRBV7-7 | - | CASSSRHYRSGGTDTQYF | TGTGCCAGCAGCTCCAGACACTACCGGAGCGGGGGGACAGATACGCAGTATTTT
- | TRBJ1-1 | TRBV7-9 | - | CASSLVRESDEAFF | TGTGCCAGCAGCTTAGTTCGGGAGTCTGATGAAGCTTTCTTT
- | TRBJ1-5 | TRBV30 | - | CAWSEGLSNQPQHF | TGTGCCTGGAGTGAGGGACTGAGCAATCAGCCCCAGCATTTT
TRBD2 | TRBJ2-3 | TRBV4-3 | - | CASSQDTSSGLLGTQYF | TGCGCCAGCAGCCAAGATACGTCTAGCGGCCTGCTGGGTACGCAGTATTTT
- | TRBJ2-5 | TRBV9 | - | CASSVAGDVGETQYF | TGTGCCAGCAGCGTAGCGGGAGACGTCGGAGAGACCCAGTACTTC
- | TRBJ2-7 | TRBV28 | once | CASSYRGDRPYEQYF | TGTGCCAGCAGTTATAGAGGTGACAGGCCCTACGAGCAGTACTTC
TRBD1 | TRBJ2-1 | TRBV27 | - | CASSTLGDRGHEQFF | TGTGCCAGCAGCACCCTGGGGGACAGGGGGCATGAGCAGTTCTTC
TRBD2 | TRBJ2-2 | TRBV29-1 | - | CSVEDWGLAGNTGELFF | TGCAGCGTTGAAGATTGGGGACTAGCGGGAAACACCGGGGAGCTGTTTTTT
TRBD2 | TRBJ2-5 | TRBV7-9 | once | CASSNLSGRAEMYETQYF | TGTGCCAGCAGCAACCTTAGCGGGAGGGCCGAAATGTATGAGACCCAGTACTTC
- | TRBJ2-3 | TRBV11-2 | - | CASSYWQGADTQYF | TGTGCCAGCAGCTACTGGCAGGGCGCAGATACGCAGTATTTT
TRBD2 | TRBJ2-7 | TRBV27 | - | CASSSAGELYEQYF | TGTGCCAGCAGTTCAGCGGGAGAGCTCTACGAGCAGTACTTC
- | TRBJ2-1 | TRBV29-1 | - | CSFITGSSYNEQFF | TGCAGCTTCATAACAGGGAGCTCCTACAATGAGCAGTTCTTC
TRBD1 | TRBJ2-7 | TRBV18 | - | CASSPPGQGRTYEQYF | TGTGCCAGCTCACCCCCCGGACAGGGGAGAACCTACGAGCAGTACTTC
- | TRBJ2-3 | TRBV7-8 | once | CASSGEGGRGNTDTQYF | TGTGCCAGCAGCGGGGAAGGTGGTAGGGGAAACACAGATACGCAGTATTTT
- | TRBJ2-7 | TRBV15 | - | CATSRDAGGAYEQYF | TGTGCCACCAGCAGAGATGCAGGGGGGGCGTACGAGCAGTACTTC
TRBD2 | TRBJ2-5 | TRBV6-1 | - | CAILDWQGGGETQYF | TGTGCCATATTAGATTGGCAGGGCGGGGGAGAGACCCAGTACTTC
- | TRBJ1-4 | TRBV7-9 | - | CASSSSDRIRKLFF | TGTGCCAGCAGCTCCAGTGACAGGATTCGGAAACTGTTTTTT
- | TRBJ2-1 | TRBV27 | - | CASSLWAPSSYNEQFF | TGTGCCAGCAGTTTGTGGGCCCCGAGCTCCTACAATGAGCAGTTCTTC
TRBD2 | TRBJ2-1 | TRBV27 | - | CASSFPGGPYNEQFF | TGTGCCAGCAGTTTCCCGGGAGGTCCCTACAATGAGCAGTTCTTC
- | TRBJ2-2 | TRBV6-1 | - | CASNSESEELFF | TGTGCCAGCAATTCAGAATCTGAGGAGCTGTTTTTT
TRBD1 | TRBJ2-2 | TRBV13 | - | CASSITGGTGELFF | TGTGCCAGCAGCATCACAGGGGGCACCGGGGAGCTGTTTTTT
TRBD1 | TRBJ2-7 | TRBV4-1 | - | CASSQTPGQGYEQYF | TGCGCCAGCAGCCAGACACCGGGACAGGGATACGAGCAGTACTTC
TRBD1 | TRBJ2-3 | TRBV7-7 | once | CASSPERDRGTTDTQYF | TGTGCTAGCAGCCCCGAGCGGGACAGGGGAACCACAGATACGCAGTATTTT